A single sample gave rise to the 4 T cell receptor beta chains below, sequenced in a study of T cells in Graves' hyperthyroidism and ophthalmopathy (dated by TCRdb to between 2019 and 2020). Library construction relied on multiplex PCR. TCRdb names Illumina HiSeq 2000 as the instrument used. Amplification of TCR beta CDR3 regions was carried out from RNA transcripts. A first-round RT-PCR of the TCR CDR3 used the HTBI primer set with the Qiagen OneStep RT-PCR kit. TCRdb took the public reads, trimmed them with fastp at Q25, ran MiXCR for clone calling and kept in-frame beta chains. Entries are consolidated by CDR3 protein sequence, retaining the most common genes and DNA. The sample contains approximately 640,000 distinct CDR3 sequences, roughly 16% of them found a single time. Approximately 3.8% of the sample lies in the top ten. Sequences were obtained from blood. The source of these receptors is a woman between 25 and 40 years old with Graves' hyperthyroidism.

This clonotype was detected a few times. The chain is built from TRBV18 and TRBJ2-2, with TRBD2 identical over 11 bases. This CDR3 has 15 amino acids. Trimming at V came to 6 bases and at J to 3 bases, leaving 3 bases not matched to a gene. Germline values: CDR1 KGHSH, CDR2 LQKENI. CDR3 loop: CASSSGLADTGELFF. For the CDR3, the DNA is TGTGCCAGCTCCTCGGGACTAGCGGACACCGGGGAGCTGTTTTTT.

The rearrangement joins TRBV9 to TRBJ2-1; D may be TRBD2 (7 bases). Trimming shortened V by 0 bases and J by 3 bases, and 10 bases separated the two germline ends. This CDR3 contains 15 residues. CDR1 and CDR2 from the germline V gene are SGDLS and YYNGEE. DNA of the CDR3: TGTGCCAGCAGCGTAGCGGGGGGCTACTACAATGAGCAGTTCTTC. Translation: CASSVAGGYYNEQFF.

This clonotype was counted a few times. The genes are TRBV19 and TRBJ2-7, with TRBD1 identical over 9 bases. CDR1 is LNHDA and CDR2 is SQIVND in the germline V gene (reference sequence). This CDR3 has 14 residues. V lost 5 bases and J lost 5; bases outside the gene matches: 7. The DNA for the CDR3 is TGTGCCAGTAGTGGACAGGGGAAGGCCCACGAGCAGTACTTC. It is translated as CASSGQGKAHEQYF.

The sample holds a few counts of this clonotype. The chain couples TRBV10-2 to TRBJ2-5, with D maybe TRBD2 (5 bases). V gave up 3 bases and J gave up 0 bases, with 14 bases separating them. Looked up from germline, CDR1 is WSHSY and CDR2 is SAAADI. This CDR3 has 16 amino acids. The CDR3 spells CASSEWRTEYQETQYF. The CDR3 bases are TGCGCCAGCAGTGAATGGAGGACGGAATACCAAGAGACCCAGTACTTC.